This is a list of T cell receptor beta chains from one sample in a study of T cells in Graves' hyperthyroidism and ophthalmopathy. One entry per CDR3 protein, called by TCRdb with MiXCR from the multiplex PCR reads. The repertoire holds around 300,000 distinct CDR3 sequences, roughly 13% seen once, with roughly 35% in the top ten. The sequenced sample was blood. These receptors were taken from a woman in her 40s with Graves' ophthalmopathy. Both conserved end residues are part of each CDR3. D genes are given only for firm matches. Not every row has a clone size; where given, it reads once, few, many or a size class.

cdr3_nt: TGCAGTGCTAGAAGCCGGGACAGGGCCCAGAACCAGTACTTC
cdr3_aa: CSARSRDRAQNQYF
d_call: TRBD1
j_call: TRBJ2-5
v_call: TRBV20-1
clone_size: few

cdr3_nt: TGTGCCAGCAGTTCATGGGACAAGAACACTGAAGCTTTCTTT
cdr3_aa: CASSSWDKNTEAFF
d_call: .
j_call: TRBJ1-1
v_call: TRBV28
clone_size: many

cdr3_nt: TGTGCCTGGAGTACCGCTTACCAGGGGGAGGTTGAAAAACTGTTTTTT
cdr3_aa: CAWSTAYQGEVEKLFF
d_call: TRBD1
j_call: TRBJ1-4
v_call: TRBV30
clone_size: .

cdr3_nt: TGTGCCAGCAGCACAGGATCATCCTACGAGCAGTACTTC
cdr3_aa: CASSTGSSYEQYF
d_call: .
j_call: TRBJ2-7
v_call: TRBV7-2
clone_size: many

cdr3_nt: TGTGCCATCAGTGTTGGGGTAAGCTCCTACAATGAGCAGTTCTTC
cdr3_aa: CAISVGVSSYNEQFF
d_call: .
j_call: TRBJ2-1
v_call: TRBV10-3
clone_size: many

cdr3_nt: TGTGCCAGCACACTCGAAAGGGGGTCCTACGAGCAGTACTTC
cdr3_aa: CASTLERGSYEQYF
d_call: .
j_call: TRBJ2-7
v_call: TRBV7-2
clone_size: many

cdr3_nt: TGTGCCAGCAGTGATGGCCATGGATGGGAAAGGACAGATACGCAGTATTTT
cdr3_aa: CASSDGHGWERTDTQYF
d_call: .
j_call: TRBJ2-3
v_call: TRBV2
clone_size: many

cdr3_nt: TGTGCCAGCAGCTTAGACCCTAGCGGGGGGGGAGAGACCCAGTACTTC
cdr3_aa: CASSLDPSGGGETQYF
d_call: TRBD2
j_call: TRBJ2-5
v_call: TRBV7-8
clone_size: .

cdr3_nt: TGTGCCAGCAGCTTAGGCAGGACTAATCAGCCCCAGCATTTT
cdr3_aa: CASSLGRTNQPQHF
d_call: .
j_call: TRBJ1-5
v_call: TRBV7-2
clone_size: many

cdr3_nt: TGCAGTGCCCGAAGTTTGACCGAGACCGGCGTCCCAGATACGCAGTATTTT
cdr3_aa: CSARSLTETGVPDTQYF
d_call: .
j_call: TRBJ2-3
v_call: TRBV20-1
clone_size: once

cdr3_nt: TGTGCCAGCAGCATGACAGGGTCTACGGATACGCAGTATTTT
cdr3_aa: CASSMTGSTDTQYF
d_call: TRBD1
j_call: TRBJ2-3
v_call: TRBV7-6
clone_size: few

cdr3_nt: TGTGCCAGCACTAGCGGGCGACACACAGATACGCAGTATTTT
cdr3_aa: CASTSGRHTDTQYF
d_call: TRBD2
j_call: TRBJ2-3
v_call: TRBV6-1
clone_size: many

cdr3_nt: TGTGCCAGCGGAGGGGGATCTGAAGCTTTCTTT
cdr3_aa: CASGGGSEAFF
d_call: .
j_call: TRBJ1-1
v_call: TRBV7-9
clone_size: few

cdr3_nt: TGTGCCAGTAGTCCAGCTCGAGTGCCTATCAGGTACACCTTC
cdr3_aa: CASSPARVPIRYTF
d_call: .
j_call: TRBJ1-2
v_call: TRBV19
clone_size: few

cdr3_nt: TGCGCCAGCAGCCTCAGCGGGGATGAGCAGTTCTTC
cdr3_aa: CASSLSGDEQFF
d_call: TRBD2
j_call: TRBJ2-1
v_call: TRBV5-1
clone_size: many

cdr3_nt: TGTGCCAGCAGTGGTTGGGACGCTGCAACTAATGAAAAACTGTTTTTT
cdr3_aa: CASSGWDAATNEKLFF
d_call: .
j_call: TRBJ1-4
v_call: TRBV2
clone_size: many

cdr3_nt: TGTGCCAGCAGTGGACGAGGTTTCCCATCCATTTATGGCTACACCTTC
cdr3_aa: CASSGRGFPSIYGYTF
d_call: .
j_call: TRBJ1-2
v_call: TRBV25-1
clone_size: many

cdr3_nt: TGCAGTGCCCCCCGGGGGAATACGCAGTATTTT
cdr3_aa: CSAPRGNTQYF
d_call: .
j_call: TRBJ2-3
v_call: TRBV20-1
clone_size: .

cdr3_nt: TGCGCCAGCAGTGAGGGGACAGGAATGAACATTCAGTACTTC
cdr3_aa: CASSEGTGMNIQYF
d_call: TRBD1
j_call: TRBJ2-4
v_call: TRBV10-2
clone_size: .

cdr3_nt: TGTGCCAGCAGTTCGCAGTACAATGAGCAGTTCTTC
cdr3_aa: CASSSQYNEQFF
d_call: .
j_call: TRBJ2-1
v_call: TRBV6-2/TRBV6-3
clone_size: many

cdr3_nt: TGTGCCAGCAGCCTTAGGAGACAGGGAACCACAGATACGCAGTATTTT
cdr3_aa: CASSLRRQGTTDTQYF
d_call: TRBD1
j_call: TRBJ2-3
v_call: TRBV5-6
clone_size: few

cdr3_nt: TGTGCCAGCCGCAGGGGGGGGGACACTGAAGCTTTCTTT
cdr3_aa: CASRRGGDTEAFF
d_call: TRBD1
j_call: TRBJ1-1
v_call: TRBV28
clone_size: .

cdr3_nt: TGCAGTGCTGAAGGACAGGGAACCTACGAGCAGTACTTC
cdr3_aa: CSAEGQGTYEQYF
d_call: TRBD1
j_call: TRBJ2-7
v_call: TRBV20-1
clone_size: few

cdr3_nt: TGTGCCAGCAAGAGATCGGCGGGACCCTCCTACGAGCAGTACTTC
cdr3_aa: CASKRSAGPSYEQYF
d_call: .
j_call: TRBJ2-7
v_call: TRBV3-1
clone_size: .

cdr3_nt: TGCAGCGTGGTTAGCGGGAGCTCCTACGAGCAGTACTTC
cdr3_aa: CSVVSGSSYEQYF
d_call: TRBD2
j_call: TRBJ2-7
v_call: TRBV29-1
clone_size: many

cdr3_nt: TGTGCCAGCAGCTCCCCCCCGGACGGACGCACAGATACGCAGTATTTT
cdr3_aa: CASSSPPDGRTDTQYF
d_call: .
j_call: TRBJ2-3
v_call: TRBV5-5
clone_size: few

cdr3_nt: TGCGCCAGCAGCTTGGACAGGTCACAATACGAGCAGTACTTC
cdr3_aa: CASSLDRSQYEQYF
d_call: .
j_call: TRBJ2-7
v_call: TRBV5-1
clone_size: few

cdr3_nt: TGTGCCAGCAGCCAAGATGGGGGTAACCAGCCCCAGCATTTT
cdr3_aa: CASSQDGGNQPQHF
d_call: .
j_call: TRBJ1-5
v_call: TRBV3-1
clone_size: .

cdr3_nt: TGCGCCAGCAGTAGCGGGGGGAGCACTGAAGCTTTCTTT
cdr3_aa: CASSSGGSTEAFF
d_call: .
j_call: TRBJ1-1
v_call: TRBV5-1
clone_size: many

cdr3_nt: TGTGCCAGTAGTGCGGGACTAGCGGGGGGAACAGATACGCAGTATTTT
cdr3_aa: CASSAGLAGGTDTQYF
d_call: TRBD2
j_call: TRBJ2-3
v_call: TRBV19
clone_size: .

cdr3_nt: TGTGCCAGTTCGTTGGGGGGACAGAGCTATGGCTACACCTTC
cdr3_aa: CASSLGGQSYGYTF
d_call: TRBD1
j_call: TRBJ1-2
v_call: TRBV7-9
clone_size: many

cdr3_nt: TGTGCCAGTACTCAGGGGGTTGATAATTCACCCCTCCACTTT
cdr3_aa: CASTQGVDNSPLHF
d_call: TRBD1
j_call: TRBJ1-6
v_call: TRBV19
clone_size: .

cdr3_nt: TGTGCCAGCAGTCTACTACTCTTATCCTACGAGCAGTACTTC
cdr3_aa: CASSLLLLSYEQYF
d_call: .
j_call: TRBJ2-7
v_call: TRBV2
clone_size: many

cdr3_nt: TGTGCCAGCAGTCCGGGGGGTTGGACTGAAGCTTTCTTT
cdr3_aa: CASSPGGWTEAFF
d_call: .
j_call: TRBJ1-1
v_call: TRBV12-3/TRBV12-4
clone_size: many

cdr3_nt: TGTGCCAGCAGCCCGACAGGGGTTGAGAACGAGCAGTACTTC
cdr3_aa: CASSPTGVENEQYF
d_call: TRBD1
j_call: TRBJ2-7
v_call: TRBV3-1
clone_size: .

cdr3_nt: TGTGCCAGCAGTGGGGGACTAGCGGCAAATGAGCAGTTCTTC
cdr3_aa: CASSGGLAANEQFF
d_call: TRBD2
j_call: TRBJ2-1
v_call: TRBV12-3/TRBV12-4
clone_size: many

cdr3_nt: TGTGCCAGCAGCTTATTATCCAGCAATGAGCGGTTCTTC
cdr3_aa: CASSLLSSNERFF
d_call: .
j_call: TRBJ2-1
v_call: TRBV13
clone_size: .

cdr3_nt: TGTGCCAGCAGCCCTAGGGGGGGGGGGGGCCGCGAGACCCAGTACTTC
cdr3_aa: CASSPRGGGGRETQYF
d_call: .
j_call: TRBJ2-5
v_call: TRBV7-2
clone_size: .

cdr3_nt: TGTGCCAGTATGCGCTGGGCTAGCGGGAACACCGGGGAGCTGTTTTTT
cdr3_aa: CASMRWASGNTGELFF
d_call: TRBD2
j_call: TRBJ2-2
v_call: TRBV19
clone_size: .

cdr3_nt: TGTGCCAGCAGCGTGAGGCAGGGGATGAACACCGGGGAGCTGTTTTTT
cdr3_aa: CASSVRQGMNTGELFF
d_call: .
j_call: TRBJ2-2
v_call: TRBV9
clone_size: .

cdr3_nt: TGTGCCAGCAGCTTAGATTCTTGGCGGGTGACTGAAGCTTTCTTT
cdr3_aa: CASSLDSWRVTEAFF
d_call: .
j_call: TRBJ1-1
v_call: TRBV7-9
clone_size: .

cdr3_nt: TGCGCCAGCAGTGAAACCAGTCGGCCAAACACCATATATTTT
cdr3_aa: CASSETSRPNTIYF
d_call: .
j_call: TRBJ1-3
v_call: TRBV10-1
clone_size: .

cdr3_nt: TGTGCCAGCAGCGGGTCGTGGCGGGAGGGGCCAGATACGCAGTATTTT
cdr3_aa: CASSGSWREGPDTQYF
d_call: TRBD2
j_call: TRBJ2-3
v_call: TRBV5-6
clone_size: .

cdr3_nt: TGTGCCAGCTCACCACCGGGCCAGCGTGGCACAGATACGCAGTATTTT
cdr3_aa: CASSPPGQRGTDTQYF
d_call: .
j_call: TRBJ2-3
v_call: TRBV18
clone_size: .